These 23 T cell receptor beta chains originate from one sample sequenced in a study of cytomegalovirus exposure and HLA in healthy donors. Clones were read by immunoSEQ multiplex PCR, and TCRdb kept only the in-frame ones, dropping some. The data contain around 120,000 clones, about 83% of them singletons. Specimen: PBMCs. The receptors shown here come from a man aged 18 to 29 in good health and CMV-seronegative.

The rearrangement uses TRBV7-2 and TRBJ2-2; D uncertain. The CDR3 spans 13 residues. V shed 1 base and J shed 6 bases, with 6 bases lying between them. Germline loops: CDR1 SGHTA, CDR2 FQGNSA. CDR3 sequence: CASSLGGAGELFF. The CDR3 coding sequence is TGTGCCAGCAGCTTAGGAGGTGCCGGGGAGCTGTTTTTT.

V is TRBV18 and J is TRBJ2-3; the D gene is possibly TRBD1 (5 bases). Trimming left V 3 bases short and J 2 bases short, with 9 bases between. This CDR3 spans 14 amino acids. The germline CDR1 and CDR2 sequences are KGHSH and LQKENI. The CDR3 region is CASSPTASTDTQYF. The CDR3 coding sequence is TGTGCCAGCTCACCGACAGCCTCCACAGATACGCAGTATTTT.

The CDR3 is CASRTGGEDEKLFF. CDR3 DNA sequence: TGTGCCAGCAGAACAGGGGGGGAAGATGAAAAACTGTTTTTT. V gene TRBV6-1 combines with J gene TRBJ1-4, with TRBD1 identical over 8 bases. The CDR3 runs 14 residues. Trimming removed 6 bases from V and 6 bases from J; junction bases left unmatched: 6. Germline V gene lookup returns CDR1 MNHNS and CDR2 SASEGT.

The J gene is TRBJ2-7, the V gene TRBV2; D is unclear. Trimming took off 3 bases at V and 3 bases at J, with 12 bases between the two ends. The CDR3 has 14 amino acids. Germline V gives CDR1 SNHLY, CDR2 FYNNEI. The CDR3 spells CASSDNRRYYEQYF. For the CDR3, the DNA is TGTGCCAGCAGTGATAATCGCCGCTACTACGAGCAGTACTTC. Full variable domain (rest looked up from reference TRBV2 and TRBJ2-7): EPEVTQTPSHQVTQMGQEVILRCVPISNHLYFYWYRQILGQKVEFLVSFYNNEISEKSEIFDDQFSVERPDGSNFTLKIRSTKLEDSAMYFCASSDNRRYYEQYFGPGTRLTVT.

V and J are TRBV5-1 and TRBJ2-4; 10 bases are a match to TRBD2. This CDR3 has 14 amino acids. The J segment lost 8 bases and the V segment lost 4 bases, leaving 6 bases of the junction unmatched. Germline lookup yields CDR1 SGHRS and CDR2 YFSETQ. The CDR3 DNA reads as TGCGCCAGCAGCCTAACTAGCGGGATAGACATTCAGTACTTC. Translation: CASSLTSGIDIQYF.

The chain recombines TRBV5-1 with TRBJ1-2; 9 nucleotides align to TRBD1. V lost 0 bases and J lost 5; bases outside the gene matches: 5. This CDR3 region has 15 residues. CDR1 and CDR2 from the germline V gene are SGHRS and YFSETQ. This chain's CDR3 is CASSLAPGQGYGYTF. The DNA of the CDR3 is TGCGCCAGCAGCTTGGCCCCGGGACAGGGATATGGCTACACCTTC.

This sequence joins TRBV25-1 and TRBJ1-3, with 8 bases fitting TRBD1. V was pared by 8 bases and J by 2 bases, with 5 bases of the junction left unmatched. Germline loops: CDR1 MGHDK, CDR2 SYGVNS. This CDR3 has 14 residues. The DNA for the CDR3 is TGTGCCAGCTCTCTACAGGGGGCTGGAAACACCATATATTTT. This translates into CASSLQGAGNTIYF.

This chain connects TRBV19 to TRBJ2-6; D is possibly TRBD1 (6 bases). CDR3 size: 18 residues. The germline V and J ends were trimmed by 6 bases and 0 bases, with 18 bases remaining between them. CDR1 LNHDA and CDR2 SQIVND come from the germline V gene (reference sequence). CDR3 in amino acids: CASRDPRGSGSGANVLTF. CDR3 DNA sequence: TGTGCCAGTAGGGACCCCAGGGGAAGTGGCTCTGGGGCCAACGTCCTGACTTTC.

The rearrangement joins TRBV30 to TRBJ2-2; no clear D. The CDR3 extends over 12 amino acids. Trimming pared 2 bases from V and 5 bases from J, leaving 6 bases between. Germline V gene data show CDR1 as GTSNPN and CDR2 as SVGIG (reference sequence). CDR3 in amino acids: CAWSFGTGELFF. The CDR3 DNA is TGTGCCTGGAGTTTCGGGACCGGGGAGCTGTTTTTT.

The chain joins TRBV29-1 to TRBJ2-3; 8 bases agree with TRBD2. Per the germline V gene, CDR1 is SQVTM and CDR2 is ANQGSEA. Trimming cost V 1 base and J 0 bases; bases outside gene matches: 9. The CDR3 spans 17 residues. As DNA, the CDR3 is TGCAGCGTTGAAGGTGGGAGAAAGCGGGAGAGCACAGATACGCAGTATTTT. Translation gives CSVEGGRKRESTDTQYF.

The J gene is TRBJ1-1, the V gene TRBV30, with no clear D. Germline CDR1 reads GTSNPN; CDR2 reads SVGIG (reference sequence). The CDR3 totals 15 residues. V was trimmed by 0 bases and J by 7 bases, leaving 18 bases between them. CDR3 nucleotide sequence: TGTGCCTGGAGTGTAAAGGGAGGTAAATACCTTGAAGCTTTCTTT. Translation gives CAWSVKGGKYLEAFF.

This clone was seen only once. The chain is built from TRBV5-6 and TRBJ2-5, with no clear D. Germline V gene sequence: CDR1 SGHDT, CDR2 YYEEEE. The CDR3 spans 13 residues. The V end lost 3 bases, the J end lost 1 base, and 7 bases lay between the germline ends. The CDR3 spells CASSWLTQETQYF. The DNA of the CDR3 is TGTGCCAGCAGCTGGCTTACCCAAGAGACCCAGTACTTC.

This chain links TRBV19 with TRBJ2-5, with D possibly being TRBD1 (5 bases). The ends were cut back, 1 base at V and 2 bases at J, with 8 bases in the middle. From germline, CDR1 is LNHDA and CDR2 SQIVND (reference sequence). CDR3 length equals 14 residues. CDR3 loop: CASSIGQKQETQYF. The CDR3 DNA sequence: TGTGCCAGTAGTATAGGACAGAAACAAGAGACCCAGTACTTC.

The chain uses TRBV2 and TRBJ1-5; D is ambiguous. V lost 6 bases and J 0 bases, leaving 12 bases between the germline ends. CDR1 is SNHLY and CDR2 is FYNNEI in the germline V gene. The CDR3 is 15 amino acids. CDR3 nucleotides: TGTGCCAGCAGAGTAAGTGACTATAGCAATCAGCCCCAGCATTTT. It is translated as CASRVSDYSNQPQHF.

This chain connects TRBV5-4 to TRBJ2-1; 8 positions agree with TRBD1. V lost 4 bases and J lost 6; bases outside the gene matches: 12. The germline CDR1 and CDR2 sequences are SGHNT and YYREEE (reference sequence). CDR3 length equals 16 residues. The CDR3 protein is CASSPRQGSLVNEQFF. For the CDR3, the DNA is TGTGCCAGCAGCCCCCGACAGGGGTCGCTTGTCAATGAGCAGTTCTTC.

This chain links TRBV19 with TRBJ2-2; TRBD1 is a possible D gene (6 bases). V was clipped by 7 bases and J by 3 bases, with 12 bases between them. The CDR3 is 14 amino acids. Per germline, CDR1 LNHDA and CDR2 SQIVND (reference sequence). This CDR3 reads CASTPRGDTGELFF. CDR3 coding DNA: TGTGCCAGTACGCCCAGGGGCGACACCGGGGAGCTGTTTTTT.

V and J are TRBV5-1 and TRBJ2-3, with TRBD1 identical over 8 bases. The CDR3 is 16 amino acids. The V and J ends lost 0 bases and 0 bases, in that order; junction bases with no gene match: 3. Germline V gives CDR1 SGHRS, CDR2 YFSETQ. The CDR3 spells CASSLATGVSTDTQYF. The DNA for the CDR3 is TGCGCCAGCAGCTTGGCGACAGGGGTGAGCACAGATACGCAGTATTTT.

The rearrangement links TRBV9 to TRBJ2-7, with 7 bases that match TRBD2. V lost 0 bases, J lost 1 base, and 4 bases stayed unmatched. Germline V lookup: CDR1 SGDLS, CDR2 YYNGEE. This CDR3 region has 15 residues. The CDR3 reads CASSVGGRASYEQYF. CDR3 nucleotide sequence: TGTGCCAGCAGCGTAGGGGGGAGGGCGTCCTACGAGCAGTACTTC.

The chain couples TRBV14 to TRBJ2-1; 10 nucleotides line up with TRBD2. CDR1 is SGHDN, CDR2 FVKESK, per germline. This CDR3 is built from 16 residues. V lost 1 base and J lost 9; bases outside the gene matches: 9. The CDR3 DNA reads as TGTGCCAGCAGCCAAGCGTCACTAGCGGGGAAGGTTGAGCAGTTCTTC. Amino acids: CASSQASLAGKVEQFF.

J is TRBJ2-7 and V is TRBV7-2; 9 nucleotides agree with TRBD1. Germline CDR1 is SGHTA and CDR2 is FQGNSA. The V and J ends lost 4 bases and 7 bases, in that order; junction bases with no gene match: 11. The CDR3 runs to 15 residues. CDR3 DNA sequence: TGTGCCAGCAGCTCCCCGGGACAGGGACTTCGGGAGCAGTACTTC. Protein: CASSSPGQGLREQYF.

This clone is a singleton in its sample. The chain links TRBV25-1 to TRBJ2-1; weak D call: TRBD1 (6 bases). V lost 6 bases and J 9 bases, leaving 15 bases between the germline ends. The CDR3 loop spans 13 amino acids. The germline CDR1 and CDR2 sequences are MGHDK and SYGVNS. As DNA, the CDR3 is TGTGCCAGCAGCGTTGACTGGGGGCCTGAGCAGTTCTTC. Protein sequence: CASSVDWGPEQFF.

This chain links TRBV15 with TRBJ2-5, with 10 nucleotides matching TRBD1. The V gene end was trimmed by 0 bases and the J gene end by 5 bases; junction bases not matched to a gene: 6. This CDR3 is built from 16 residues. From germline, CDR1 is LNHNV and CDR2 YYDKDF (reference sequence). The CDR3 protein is CATSRETGGWLETQYF. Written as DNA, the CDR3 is TGTGCCACCAGCAGAGAGACAGGGGGCTGGTTGGAGACCCAGTACTTC.

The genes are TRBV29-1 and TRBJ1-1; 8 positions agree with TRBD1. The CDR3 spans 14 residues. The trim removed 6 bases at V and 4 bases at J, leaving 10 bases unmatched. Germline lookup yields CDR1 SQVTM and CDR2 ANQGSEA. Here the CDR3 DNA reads TGCAGCGTCTCTTGGACAGGGCGAGTCACTGAAGCTTTCTTT. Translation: CSVSWTGRVTEAFF. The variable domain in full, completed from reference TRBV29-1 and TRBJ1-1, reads SAVISQKPSRDICQRGTSLTIQCQVDSQVTMMFWYRQQPGQSLTLIATANQGSEATYESGFVIDKFPISRPNLTFSTLTVSNMSPEDSSIYLCSVSWTGRVTEAFFGQGTRLTVV.